These 15 T cell receptor beta chains were sequenced from one sample in a study of T-cell memory formation after mild COVID-19 (dated by TCRdb to 2020 to 2023). Libraries were constructed by 5' RACE. The sequencer was an Illumina NovaSeq 6000. The public reads were reanalyzed by TCRdb: fastp trimming at Q25, MiXCR alignment, in-frame beta chains only. All rows with the same CDR3 protein become a single entry with the most common DNA and genes. Across this sample there are fewer than 350,000 distinct CDR3 sequences, with 7.5% to 9.5% seen only once. About 20% of the sample is in the top ten clones. The material sequenced was PBMCs or a T cell subset sorted from them (not recorded which). These receptors all stem from a man aged 18 to 29 who had mild COVID-19 (a few samples of this study predate the infection). The sample titles of this study are shuffled in the database, so cell type and time point are left out; the donor was told from shared clones.

The chain links TRBV5-1 to TRBJ2-1, with no clear D. Germline V gene sequence: CDR1 SGHRS, CDR2 YFSETQ. This CDR3 spans 12 amino acids. Trimming left V 0 bases short and J 9 bases short, with 7 bases between. The CDR3, as DNA: TGCGCCAGCAGCTTGGGTACGAGTGAGCAGTTCTTC. Amino acids: CASSLGTSEQFF.

This clonotype showed up just a few times. In DNA form, the CDR3 reads TGCAGTGCCCTGTGGGGGGGCTCCTACAATGAGCAGTTCTTC. Translating gives CSALWGGSYNEQFF. The chain carries TRBV20-1 and TRBJ2-1, with TRBD2 matching over 7 bases. V trimming: 6 bases; J trimming: 0 bases; junction bases outside the gene matches: 5. The CDR3 extends over 14 amino acids. The germline CDR1 and CDR2 sequences are DFQATT and SNEGSKA (reference sequence).

This clonotype was found a few times. The CDR3 DNA reads as TGCGCCAGCAGCCAACGACAGGGCTCTGGGGCCAACGTCCTGACTTTC. This sequence encodes CASSQRQGSGANVLTF. The chain employs TRBV4-3 and TRBJ2-6, with 7 nucleotides matching TRBD1. Germline loops: CDR1 LGHNA, CDR2 YSLEER. Unmatched junction bases numbered 1, after V lost 2 bases and J lost 0 bases. The length of the CDR3 is 16 residues.

This clonotype was recorded at least ten times. The genes are TRBV7-2 and TRBJ2-1, with a tentative D call TRBD2 (5 bases). Trimming took 4 bases from V and 0 from J, leaving 10 bases between them. Germline V CDR1 and CDR2: SGHTA, FQGNSA. The CDR3 sequence is 15 residues long. CDR3 nucleotide sequence: TGTGCCAGCAGCTCTCCCCGGGGCTCCTACAATGAGCAGTTCTTC. Translation gives CASSSPRGSYNEQFF. Full variable domain (outside the CDR3, taken from reference TRBV7-2 and TRBJ2-1): GAGVSQSPSNKVTEKGKDVELRCDPISGHTALYWYRQSLGQGLEFLIYFQGNSAPDKSGLPSDRFSAERTGGSVSTLTIQRTQQEDSAVYLCASSSPRGSYNEQFFGPGTRLTVL.

This clonotype was counted many times. The gene calls are TRBV5-7 and TRBJ1-6, with D maybe TRBD1 (6 bases). TRBV5-7 is an ORF, and what it does is uncertain. Trimming took off 4 bases at V and 5 bases at J, with 10 bases between the two ends. There are 14 residues in the CDR3. Here the CDR3 DNA reads TGTGCCAGCAGCCTCGACAGGAATAATTCACCCCTCCACTTT. It codes for CASSLDRNNSPLHF.

There are a few counts of this clonotype. The chain joins TRBV3-1 to TRBJ2-7; D perhaps matches TRBD1 (6 bases). This CDR3 is built from 15 residues. V lost 1 base to trimming and J lost 4 bases, with 14 bases between them. CDR1 is LGHDT and CDR2 is YNNKEL in the germline V gene (reference sequence). The CDR3 loop is CASSQGWGPGYEQYF. Written as DNA, the CDR3 is TGTGCCAGCAGCCAAGGTTGGGGGCCGGGGTACGAGCAGTACTTC.

This clonotype turned up a few times. The V gene is TRBV28, the J gene TRBJ1-2; the D gene is possibly TRBD1 (5 bases). The germline gives CDR1 MDHEN, CDR2 SYDVKM. Deletions cut 6 bases from V and 8 bases from J, with 16 bases between. The CDR3 sequence is 13 residues long. CDR3 residues: CASRPFLWDGYTF. The CDR3 region has the DNA TGTGCCAGCAGACCTTTCCTCTGGGACGGCTACACCTTC.

The chain uses TRBV4-3 and TRBJ2-1, with D perhaps given as TRBD1 or TRBD2 (6 bases each). V gave up 4 bases and J gave up 15 bases, with 19 bases separating them. The CDR3 has 13 residues. The germline CDR1 and CDR2 sequences are LGHNA and YSLEER. The CDR3 region is CASSRESGGWRFF. In DNA, the CDR3 is TGCGCCAGCAGCCGCGAATCCGGGGGCTGGCGGTTCTTC.

The chain carries TRBV11-2 and TRBJ1-2; 7 bases are shared with TRBD1. Germline CDR1 reads SGHAT; CDR2 reads FQNNGV. Germline trimming cut 3 bases from V and 3 bases from J; bases unmatched to any gene: 10. The CDR3 runs 16 residues. This CDR3 is CASSLPRQGGDYGYTF. CDR3 sequence (DNA): TGTGCCAGCAGCTTGCCTCGACAGGGCGGGGACTATGGCTACACCTTC.

This clonotype has more than one count but fewer than ten. This sequence joins TRBV11-2 and TRBJ2-1; TRBD2 is a possible D gene (6 bases). There are 14 residues in the CDR3. CDR1 and CDR2 from the germline V gene are SGHAT and FQNNGV. Trimming cost V 1 base and J 3 bases, with 7 bases left between them. The CDR3 nucleotides read TGTGCCAGCAGCTTAGCGCGGGACTACAATGAGCAGTTCTTC. This encodes CASSLARDYNEQFF.

This clonotype has more than one count but fewer than ten. The chain carries TRBV3-1 and TRBJ1-2, with 7 bases matching TRBD1. The CDR3 totals 15 residues. The germline V gene encodes CDR1 LGHDT and CDR2 YNNKEL (reference sequence). The trim removed 4 bases at V and 2 bases at J, leaving 7 bases unmatched. This CDR3 is CASSRVGTVNYGYTF. The CDR3 coding sequence is TGTGCCAGCAGCCGAGTCGGGACAGTCAACTATGGCTACACCTTC.

The chain is built from TRBV20-1 and TRBJ2-5; possibly TRBD2 for D (6 bases). This CDR3 has 14 amino acids. V was pared by 4 bases and J by 4 bases, with 16 bases between. Germline values: CDR1 DFQATT, CDR2 SNEGSKA (reference sequence). The CDR3 is CSATVPGVSETQYF. Here the CDR3 DNA reads TGCAGTGCTACGGTCCCGGGGGTATCAGAGACCCAGTACTTC.

This clonotype occurred a few times. V and J are TRBV11-2 and TRBJ2-5; D is tentatively TRBD1 or TRBD2 (7 bases each). CDR1 and CDR2 from the germline V gene are SGHAT and FQNNGV. Trimming took off 5 bases at V and 3 bases at J, with 16 bases between the two ends. This CDR3 has 15 amino acids. CDR3 nucleotides: TGTGCCAGCAGCCCCCGGGGAGGGGGCGAAGAGACCCAGTACTTC. Protein sequence: CASSPRGGGEETQYF.

This clonotype was counted only a few times. The chain uses TRBV12-3 or TRBV12-4 and TRBJ1-3; D gene unclear. Trimming removed 11 bases at V and 0 bases at J, with 11 bases between. This CDR3 comprises 13 residues. CDR3 DNA sequence: TGTGCCTCGACGGACCTCTCTGGAAACACCATATATTTT. Its protein product is CASTDLSGNTIYF.

This clonotype has a handful of counts. The chain recombines TRBV7-2 with TRBJ1-5; 7 nucleotides agree with TRBD1. V dropped 1 base and J dropped 4; count of bases not matched to a gene: 4. CDR3 length: 15 residues. Germline CDR1 reads SGHTA; CDR2 reads FQGNSA. As DNA, the CDR3 is TGTGCCAGCAGCTTAGAGGCGGGACAGAATCAGCCCCAGCATTTT. This codes for CASSLEAGQNQPQHF. The full variable domain, rest sourced from reference TRBV7-2 and TRBJ1-5, is GAGVSQSPSNKVTEKGKDVELRCDPISGHTALYWYRQSLGQGLEFLIYFQGNSAPDKSGLPSDRFSAERTGGSVSTLTIQRTQQEDSAVYLCASSLEAGQNQPQHFGDGTRLSIL.